This T cell receptor (beta chain) was sequenced in a study of read filtering for tumor transcriptome and immune sequencing. Study-wide context: Per sample, TCR-region reads ranged about 3.5 to 11 million by IR-seq, about 85 to 1,400 by RNA-seq. Study conclusions and caveats: The sorted CD138-negative fraction was a mixed bone marrow immune population, not purified T cells. Correlation between methods rose after single-read clonotypes were removed. Even smaller IR-seq throughput identified most shared clonotypes.

This library used approximately 370 ng RNA and molecular barcoded adaptors spanning alpha/delta and beta/gamma chains. One entry per CDR3 protein, called by TCRdb with MiXCR from the reads. The sample shows 43,000 or so distinct CDR3 sequences, about 12% of them seen only once. Concerning this clonotype itself: What it binds is not known.

V was trimmed by 0 bases and J by 8 bases, leaving 11 bases between them. This CDR3 spans 13 amino acids. Germline V gene data show CDR1 as SGHKS and CDR2 as YYEKEE (reference sequence). This TCR was recovered from a donor at least 40 years old with multiple myeloma. The sample taken for sequencing was a population of CD138-negative cells sorted from bone marrow. V gene TRBV5-5 combines with J gene TRBJ1-2, with D perhaps matching TRBD1 (5 bases). This CDR3 reads CASSLEPGVGYTF. In nucleotides, the CDR3 is TGTGCCAGCAGCTTGGAGCCGGGGGTCGGCTACACCTTC.